This T cell receptor beta chain came from a study of OX40 agonist ivuxolimab in advanced cancers. Unmatched junction bases numbered 3, after V lost 3 bases and J lost 9 bases. The CDR3 length is 13 residues. Germline V lookup: CDR1 LNHDA, CDR2 SQIVND (reference sequence). The repertoire was sequenced with immunoSEQ multiplex PCR; TCRdb's copy has only in-frame clones and lacks some. Here the sample spans around 70,000 clones, about four fifths being singletons. The sample in question was CD4+ or CD8+ T cells sorted from blood, obtained in a trial of the OX40 agonist ivuxolimab. The chain recombines TRBV19 with TRBJ1-1, with 11 bases aligning to TRBD1. This TCR came from an adult with an advanced solid tumor such as melanoma, head and neck, liver or kidney cancer. CDR3 DNA: TGTGCCAGTAGTATGGACAGGGGGCGCAAAGCTTTCTTT. Its translation: CASSMDRGRKAFF.